The rows below give T cell receptor beta chains drawn from one sample of a study of cytomegalovirus exposure and HLA in healthy donors. TCRdb's table, derived via immunoSEQ multiplex PCR, lists solely in-frame clones and lacks some. The table has around 150,000 clones, roughly 89% seen once; the top ten hold around 10%. The sequenced sample consisted of PBMCs. The receptor set was obtained from a woman between 18 and 29 years old in good health and CMV-seropositive. Both conserved end residues are part of each CDR3. D genes are given only for firm matches.

j_call d_call v_call cdr3_nt cdr3_aa
TRBJ2-5 - TRBV6-6 TGTGCCAGCAGTTATGGCCAGGGGGGACCGGAGACCCAGTACTTC CASSYGQGGPETQYF
TRBJ1-4 - TRBV4-3 TGCGCCAGCAGCCAAGAATTGGACAGATCTAATGAAAAACTGTTTTTT CASSQELDRSNEKLFF
TRBJ2-2 - TRBV28 TGTGCCAGCAGTTTCCCAGGTGCCGCCGGGGAGCTGTTTTTT CASSFPGAAGELFF
TRBJ2-1 - TRBV2 TGTGCCAGCAGGGGCGATGGGTTAGATGAGCAGTTCTTC CASRGDGLDEQFF
TRBJ2-1 TRBD2 TRBV2 TGTGCCAGCAGACACCCGGGACTAGCGGGCGTCAACAATGAGCAGTTCTTC CASRHPGLAGVNNEQFF
TRBJ2-1 TRBD2 TRBV15 TGTGCCACCAGCAGAGATTCCCTAGCGGGAGTTTTGTATGAGCAGTTCTTC CATSRDSLAGVLYEQFF
TRBJ2-5 - TRBV5-4 TGTGCCAGCAGGGAACAGATTCAAGAGACCCAGTACTTC CASREQIQETQYF
TRBJ2-2 - TRBV6-6 TGTGCCAGCAGCTGGAACACCGGGGAGCTGTTTTTT CASSWNTGELFF
TRBJ1-1 TRBD1 TRBV25-1 TGTGCCAGCAGTGGGGTCGGGACAGGGAGGACGAACACTGAAGCTTTCTTT CASSGVGTGRTNTEAFF
TRBJ1-1 - TRBV5-1 TGCGCCAGCAGCTTGGAACACCGGAACACTGAAGCTTTCTTT CASSLEHRNTEAFF
TRBJ2-7 - TRBV20-1 TGCAGTGTCCAGGGGTTGTACGAGCAGTACTTC CSVQGLYEQYF
TRBJ2-1 - TRBV5-1 TGCGCCAGCAGCTTGGGTCAGGCGCTATACAATGAGCAGTTCTTC CASSLGQALYNEQFF
TRBJ2-1 TRBD2 TRBV6-5 TGTGCCAGCAGGACTAGCGGGAGCCATGAGCAGTTCTTC CASRTSGSHEQFF
TRBJ2-3 TRBD2 TRBV18 TGTGCCAGCTCACCAACTAGCGGGAGTGTAGATACGCAGTATTTT CASSPTSGSVDTQYF
TRBJ1-1 - TRBV11-3 TGTGCCAGCAGCTCCATACAGGATTCGGACACTGAAGCTTTCTTT CASSSIQDSDTEAFF
TRBJ2-2 TRBD2 TRBV7-6 TGTGCCAGCAGCTCCCCTCGACCGGGACTAGCGGGAGTGGGCGGGGAGCTGTTTTTT CASSSPRPGLAGVGGELFF
TRBJ2-3 TRBD2 TRBV7-3 TGTGCCAGCAGCTCGGGACTAGTCTCAGATACGCAGTATTTT CASSSGLVSDTQYF
TRBJ1-5 - TRBV4-1 TGCGCCAGCAGCCAAGATTGGACAGAGGTTCAGCCCCAGCATTTT CASSQDWTEVQPQHF
TRBJ2-7 TRBD1 TRBV10-3 TGTGCCATCAGTCCACAGGGGCCCTACGAGCAGTACTTC CAISPQGPYEQYF
TRBJ2-7 - TRBV18 TGTGCCAGCTCACCACTAGCCGGGAGCAATAACGAGCAGTACTTC CASSPLAGSNNEQYF
TRBJ1-1 - TRBV6-6 TGTGCCAGCAGTTCCGTGGCAGGGGAGAACACTGAAGCTTTCTTT CASSSVAGENTEAFF
TRBJ1-4 TRBD1 TRBV9 TGTGCCAGCAGCGTAGGACAGGGGGAGGCTGAAAAACTGTTTTTT CASSVGQGEAEKLFF